This T cell receptor (beta chain) originates from a study of blood T cell repertoires in COVID-19. As for the study in general: Samples came from the United States, Italy and Spain, spanning acute and convalescent COVID-19. PBMCs, B-cell-depleted T cells, or T cells were the source of the cDNA or gDNA that made up the material.

In the authors' workflow: Nucleated cell number was recorded as an estimate derived from reference gene primer amplification. Clones were read by immunoSEQ multiplex PCR, and TCRdb kept only the in-frame ones, dropping some. The V and J calls and the clone size are those of that table, but D and trimming were determined from the DNA. The sample holds fewer than 200,000 clones; 60% to 80% are singletons and the top ten take approximately 27%. The sequence derives from an older woman with acute or convalescent COVID-19. Source material: peripheral blood.

The CDR3 is CASSLGGGINQPQHF. The CDR3 region has the DNA TGCGCCAGCAGCTTGGGCGGGGGAATAAATCAGCCCCAGCATTTT. The chain uses TRBV5-1 and TRBJ1-5, with D possibly being TRBD1 (5 bases). The CDR3 runs to 15 residues. CDR1 and CDR2 (germline): SGHRS, YFSETQ. Trimming cost V 0 bases and J 4 bases, with 11 bases left between them.